One and the same sample provided the 11 T cell receptor beta chains below, sequenced in a study of cytomegalovirus exposure and HLA in healthy donors. Both 60 Vbeta primers and 13 Jbeta primers went into the PCR. Profiled with immunoSEQ multiplex PCR; TCRdb holds only in-frame clones, not every one. This sample contains fewer than 95,000 clones. The material sequenced was PBMCs. Receptor source: a woman in her thirties or forties in good health and CMV-seropositive.

The chain has TRBV19 and TRBJ2-7; a weak D match, TRBD1 (6 bases). V was pared by 5 bases and J by 3 bases, with 14 bases between. Germline V lookup: CDR1 LNHDA, CDR2 SQIVND (reference sequence). The CDR3 sequence is 14 residues long. CDR3 coding DNA: TGTGCCAGTAGTCTTTCCGAAGGGGGCTACGAGCAGTACTTC. Translated, it gives CASSLSEGGYEQYF.

The V gene is TRBV25-1, the J gene TRBJ2-1; a possible D gene is TRBD2 (7 bases). V shed 0 bases and J shed 1 base, with 13 bases lying between them. The CDR3 runs to 17 residues. Per the germline V gene, CDR1 is MGHDK and CDR2 is SYGVNS. CDR3 sequence reads: CASSEYGGGSSYNEQFF. Written as DNA, the CDR3 is TGTGCCAGCAGTGAATATGGGGGCGGGAGTTCCTACAATGAGCAGTTCTTC.

The V call is TRBV6-1, the J call TRBJ1-1, with D perhaps matching TRBD1 (6 bases). Germline loops: CDR1 MNHNS, CDR2 SASEGT. This CDR3 has 14 amino acids. The V and J ends lost 10 bases and 1 base respectively, with 16 bases between them. The CDR3 region is CATTPGASNTEAFF. In DNA, the CDR3 is TGTGCCACTACTCCAGGGGCTTCGAACACTGAAGCTTTCTTT.

The CDR3 DNA reads TGTGCCAGCAGTTCACCCTTAGGCGGGGCGACGGTGGACTATGGCTACACCTTC. It specifies CASSSPLGGATVDYGYTF. The chain uses TRBV28 and TRBJ1-2, with a weak D call TRBD1 (5 bases). Deletions cut 4 bases from V and 3 bases from J, with 24 bases between. This CDR3 has 18 amino acids. The germline V gene encodes CDR1 MDHEN and CDR2 SYDVKM.

Remarks on this clone: Germline is not matched at one junction end, which may reflect a read error. This chain uses TRBV2 with TRBJ2-1, with a tentative D call TRBD1 (5 bases). Per germline, CDR1 SNHLY and CDR2 FYNNEI. The CDR3 loop spans 15 amino acids. Here the CDR3 DNA reads TGTGTCAGCAAGCTAGACAGCGCCTTCTACAATGAGCAGTTCTTC. Its translation is CVSKLDSAFYNEQFF.

The chain joins TRBV6-4 to TRBJ2-1; TRBD1 aligns across 8 bases. The CDR3 consists of 17 residues. J gave up 8 bases and V 0 bases, and 12 bases lay outside the gene matches. CDR1 and CDR2 from the germline V gene are MRHNA and SNTAGT. CDR3 nucleotides: TGTGCCAGCAGTGACTCAGCCCCCGGACAGGGTGGGGATGAGCAGTTCTTC. Its translation is CASSDSAPGQGGDEQFF.

The chain couples TRBV28 to TRBJ1-4; 9 bases are a match to TRBD1. J was trimmed by 8 bases and V by 10 bases; bases with no gene match: 14. This CDR3 has 15 residues. CDR1 and CDR2 (germline): MDHEN, SYDVKM. CDR3 nucleotide sequence: TGTGCCATCGACTCGGGACAGGGATGGAGGGAAAAACTGTTTTTT. It codes for CAIDSGQGWREKLFF.

V and J are TRBV12-2 and TRBJ1-2; the table assigns TRBD1, which was not confirmed against the DNA. TRBV12-2 is a recognized pseudogene. There are 15 residues in the CDR3. Written as DNA, the CDR3 is TGTGCAAGTCGCTTAGTAGGACGAACAGGCAAAGTATACACCTTC. The encoded protein is CASRLVGRTGKVYTF.

The chain couples TRBV19 to TRBJ1-3; TRBD1 aligns across 7 bases. Germline CDR1 LNHDA, CDR2 SQIVND (reference sequence). There are 20 residues in the CDR3. J was trimmed by 0 bases and V by 7 bases; bases with no gene match: 21. The CDR3 region has the DNA TGTGCCAGTACCCGGGACAGATCGCTCTCGATGCTGTACTCTGGAAACACCATATATTTT. It yields the protein CASTRDRSLSMLYSGNTIYF.

This chain uses TRBV14 with TRBJ2-1; weak D call: TRBD2 (5 bases). The germline gives CDR1 SGHDN, CDR2 FVKESK. V gave up 0 bases and J gave up 9 bases, with 21 bases separating them. There are 17 residues in the CDR3. The CDR3 DNA sequence: TGTGCCAGCAGCCAAGAGGAATGGCGGGCGCACGAGGGTGAGCAGTTCTTC. Translated: CASSQEEWRAHEGEQFF.

The rearrangement links TRBV29-1 to TRBJ1-4; no reliable D call. The CDR3 runs to 12 residues. The germline V gene has CDR1 SQVTM and CDR2 ANQGSEA. Deletions cut 6 bases from V and 5 bases from J, with 10 bases between. The CDR3 loop reads CSVSTLNEKLFF. The DNA of the CDR3 is TGCAGCGTCTCTACCTTAAATGAAAAACTGTTTTTT.